This T cell receptor (beta chain) comes out of a study of blood T cell repertoires in COVID-19. About the study: Donors in the United States, Italy and Spain gave samples during acute or convalescent COVID-19.

Deletions cut 4 bases from V and 0 bases from J, with 11 bases between. Germline V gene sequence: CDR1 SGDLS, CDR2 YYNGEE. This CDR3 is built from 15 residues. Study processing details: Scientists estimated how many nucleated cells there were by amplifying reference gene primers. Assay: immunoSEQ multiplex PCR; the TCRdb copy retains only in-frame clones and omits some. V, J and clone size are those of that table, while D and trimming were read from the DNA. Altogether 150,000 to 250,000 clones are present, approximately 80% being singletons, with the ten largest covering 12%. Cohort assignment relied on participant-reported clinical history. Cohort 3 donors were reported recovered after two negative PCRs, clearance, or symptom resolution.

This chain uses TRBV9 with TRBJ1-3, with D maybe TRBD1 (5 bases). Sequencing input: PBMCs or T cells enriched from blood (not recorded which). The receptor was isolated from a man aged 35 to 55 who had recovered from COVID-19. The CDR3 coding sequence is TGTGCCAGCAGCAACCGGGGGAGCTCTGGAAACACCATATATTTT. This translates into CASSNRGSSGNTIYF.